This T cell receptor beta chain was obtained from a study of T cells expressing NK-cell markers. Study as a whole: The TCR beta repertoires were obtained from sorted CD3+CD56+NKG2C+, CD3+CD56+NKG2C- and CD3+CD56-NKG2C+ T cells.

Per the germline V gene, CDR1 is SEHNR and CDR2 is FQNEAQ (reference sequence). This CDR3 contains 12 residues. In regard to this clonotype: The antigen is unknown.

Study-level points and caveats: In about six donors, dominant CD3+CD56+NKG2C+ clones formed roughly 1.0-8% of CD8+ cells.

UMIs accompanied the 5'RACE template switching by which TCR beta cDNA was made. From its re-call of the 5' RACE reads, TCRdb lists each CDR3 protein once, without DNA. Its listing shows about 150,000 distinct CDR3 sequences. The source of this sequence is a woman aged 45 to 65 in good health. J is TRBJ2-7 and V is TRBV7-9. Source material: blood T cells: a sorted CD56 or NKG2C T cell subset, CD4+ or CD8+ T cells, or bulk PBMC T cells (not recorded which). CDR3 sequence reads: CASSLGFGEQYF.